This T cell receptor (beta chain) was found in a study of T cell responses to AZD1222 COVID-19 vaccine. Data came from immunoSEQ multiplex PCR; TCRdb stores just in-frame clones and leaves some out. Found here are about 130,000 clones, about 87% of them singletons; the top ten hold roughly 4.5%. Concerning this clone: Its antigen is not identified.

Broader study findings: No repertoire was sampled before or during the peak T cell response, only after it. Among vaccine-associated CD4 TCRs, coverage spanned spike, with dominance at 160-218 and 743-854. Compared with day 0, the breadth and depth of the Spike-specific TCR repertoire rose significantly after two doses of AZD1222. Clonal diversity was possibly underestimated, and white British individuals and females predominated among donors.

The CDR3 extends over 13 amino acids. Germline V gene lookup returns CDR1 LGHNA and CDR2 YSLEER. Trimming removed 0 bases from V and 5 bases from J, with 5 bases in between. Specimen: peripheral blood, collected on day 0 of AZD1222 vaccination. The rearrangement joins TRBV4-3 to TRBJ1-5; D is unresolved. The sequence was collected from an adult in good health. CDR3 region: CASSQDRHQPQHF. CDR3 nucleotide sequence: TGCGCCAGCAGCCAAGATCGGCATCAGCCCCAGCATTTT.